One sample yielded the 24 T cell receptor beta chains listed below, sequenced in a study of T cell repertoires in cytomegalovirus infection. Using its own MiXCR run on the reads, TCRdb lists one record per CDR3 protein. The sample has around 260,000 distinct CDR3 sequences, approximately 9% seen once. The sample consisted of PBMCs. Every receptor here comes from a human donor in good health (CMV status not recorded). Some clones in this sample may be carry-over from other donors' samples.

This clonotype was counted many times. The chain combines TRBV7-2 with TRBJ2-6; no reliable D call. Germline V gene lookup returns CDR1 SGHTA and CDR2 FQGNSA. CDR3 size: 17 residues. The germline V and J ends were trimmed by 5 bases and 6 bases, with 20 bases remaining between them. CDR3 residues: CASSLQTSRWVANVLTF. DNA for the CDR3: TGTGCCAGCAGCCTGCAAACTTCGCGGTGGGTGGCCAACGTCCTGACTTTC.

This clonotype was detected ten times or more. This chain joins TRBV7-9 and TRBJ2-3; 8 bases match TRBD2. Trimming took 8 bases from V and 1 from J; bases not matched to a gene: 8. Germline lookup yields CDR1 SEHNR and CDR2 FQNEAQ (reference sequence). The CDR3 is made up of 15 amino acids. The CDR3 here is CASRSRTSRTDTQYF. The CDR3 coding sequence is TGTGCCAGCCGCTCCCGGACTAGCCGCACAGATACGCAGTATTTT. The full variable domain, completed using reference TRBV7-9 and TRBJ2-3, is DTGVSQNPRHKITKRGQNVTFRCDPISEHNRLYWYRQTLGQGPEFLTYFQNEAQLEKSRLLSDRFSAERPKGSFSTLEIQRTEQGDSAMYLCASRSRTSRTDTQYFGPGTRLTVL.

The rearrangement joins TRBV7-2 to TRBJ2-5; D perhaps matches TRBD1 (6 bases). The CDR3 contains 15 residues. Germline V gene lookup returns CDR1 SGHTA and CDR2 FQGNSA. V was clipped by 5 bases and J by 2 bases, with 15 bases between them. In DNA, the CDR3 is TGTGCCAGCAGCCCAAGGCGGACAGAGCAAGAGACCCAGTACTTC. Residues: CASSPRRTEQETQYF.

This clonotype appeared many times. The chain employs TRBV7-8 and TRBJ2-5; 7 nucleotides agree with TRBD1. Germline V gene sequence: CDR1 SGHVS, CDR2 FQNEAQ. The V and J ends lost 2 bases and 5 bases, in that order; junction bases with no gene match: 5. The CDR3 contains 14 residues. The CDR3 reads CASSLNTRGETQYF. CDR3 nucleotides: TGTGCCAGCAGCTTAAATACCAGGGGGGAGACCCAGTACTTC. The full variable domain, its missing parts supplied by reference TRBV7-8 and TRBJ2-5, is GAGVSQSPRYKVAKRGQDVALRCDPISGHVSLFWYQQALGQGPEFLTYFQNEAQLDKSGLPSDRFFAERPEGSVSTLKIQRTQQEDSAVYLCASSLNTRGETQYFGPGTRLLVL.

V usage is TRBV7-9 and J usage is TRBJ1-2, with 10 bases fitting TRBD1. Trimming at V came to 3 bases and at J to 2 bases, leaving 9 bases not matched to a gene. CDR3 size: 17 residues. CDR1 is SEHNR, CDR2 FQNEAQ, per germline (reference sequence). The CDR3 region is CASSFTGTGVYNYGYTF. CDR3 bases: TGTGCCAGCAGCTTTACCGGGACAGGGGTCTACAACTATGGCTACACCTTC.

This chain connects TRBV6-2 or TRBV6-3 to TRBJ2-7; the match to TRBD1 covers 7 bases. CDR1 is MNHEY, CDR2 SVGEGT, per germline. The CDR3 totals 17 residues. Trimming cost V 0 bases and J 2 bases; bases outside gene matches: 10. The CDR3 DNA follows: TGTGCCAGCAGTTACTCCTTAGGACAGGCAAGACCCTACGAGCAGTACTTC. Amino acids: CASSYSLGQARPYEQYF.

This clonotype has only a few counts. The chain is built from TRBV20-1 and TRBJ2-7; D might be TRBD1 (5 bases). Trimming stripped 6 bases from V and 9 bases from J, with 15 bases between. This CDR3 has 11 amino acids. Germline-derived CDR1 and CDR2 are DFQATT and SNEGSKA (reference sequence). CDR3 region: CSASNSGRQYF. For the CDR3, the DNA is TGCAGTGCGAGTAACTCAGGGCGGCAGTACTTC.

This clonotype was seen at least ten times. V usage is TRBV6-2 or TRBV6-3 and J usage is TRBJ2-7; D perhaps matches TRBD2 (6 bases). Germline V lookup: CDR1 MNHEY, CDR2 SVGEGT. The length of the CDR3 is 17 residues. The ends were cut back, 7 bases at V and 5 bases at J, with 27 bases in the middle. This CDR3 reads CASTQAGLGGSKNEQYF. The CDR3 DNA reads TGTGCCAGCACCCAGGCCGGTCTGGGGGGATCGAAGAACGAGCAGTACTTC.

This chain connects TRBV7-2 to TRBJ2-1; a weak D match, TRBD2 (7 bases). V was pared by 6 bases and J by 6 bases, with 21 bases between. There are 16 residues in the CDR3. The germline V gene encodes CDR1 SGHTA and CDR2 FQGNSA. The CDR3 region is CASSWGGGIEINEQFF. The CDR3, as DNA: TGTGCCAGCAGTTGGGGGGGGGGCATAGAGATCAATGAGCAGTTCTTC.

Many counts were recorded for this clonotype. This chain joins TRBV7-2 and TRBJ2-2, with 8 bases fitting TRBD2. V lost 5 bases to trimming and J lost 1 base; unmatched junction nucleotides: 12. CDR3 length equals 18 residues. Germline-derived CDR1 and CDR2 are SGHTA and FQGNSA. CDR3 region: CASSVTGTRGLNTGELFF. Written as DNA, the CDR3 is TGTGCCAGCAGCGTCACCGGGACTAGAGGGCTGAACACCGGGGAGCTGTTTTTT.

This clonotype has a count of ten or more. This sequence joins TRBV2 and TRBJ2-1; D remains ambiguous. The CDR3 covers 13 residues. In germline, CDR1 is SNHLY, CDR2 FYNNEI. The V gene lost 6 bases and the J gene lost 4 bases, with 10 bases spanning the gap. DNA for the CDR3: TGTGCCAGCAGCGAGACCCATTACAATGAGCAGTTCTTC. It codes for CASSETHYNEQFF.

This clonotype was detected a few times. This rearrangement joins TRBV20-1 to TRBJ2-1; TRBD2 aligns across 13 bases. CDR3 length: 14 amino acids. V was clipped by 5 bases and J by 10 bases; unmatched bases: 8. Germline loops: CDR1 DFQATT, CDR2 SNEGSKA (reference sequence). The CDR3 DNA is TGCAGTGCTTTGAGGACTAGCGGGGGTAGAGAGCAGTTCTTC. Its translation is CSALRTSGGREQFF.

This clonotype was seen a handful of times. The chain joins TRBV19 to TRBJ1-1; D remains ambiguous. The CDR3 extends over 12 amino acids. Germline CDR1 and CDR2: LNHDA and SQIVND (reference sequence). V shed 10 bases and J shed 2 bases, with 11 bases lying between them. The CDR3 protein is CATGPRNTEAFF. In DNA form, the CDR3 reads TGTGCCACCGGACCACGAAACACTGAAGCTTTCTTT. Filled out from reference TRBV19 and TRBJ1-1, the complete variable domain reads DGGITQSPKYLFRKEGQNVTLSCEQNLNHDAMYWYRQDPGQGLRLIYYSQIVNDFQKGDIAEGYSVSREKKESFPLTVTSAQKNPTAFYLCATGPRNTEAFFGQGTRLTVV.

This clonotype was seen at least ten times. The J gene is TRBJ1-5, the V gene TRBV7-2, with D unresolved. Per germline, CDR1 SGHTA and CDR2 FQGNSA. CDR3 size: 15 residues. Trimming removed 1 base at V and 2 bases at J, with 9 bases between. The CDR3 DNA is TGTGCCAGCAGCTTAGTCCAGAAAGGCAATCAGCCCCAGCATTTT. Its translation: CASSLVQKGNQPQHF.

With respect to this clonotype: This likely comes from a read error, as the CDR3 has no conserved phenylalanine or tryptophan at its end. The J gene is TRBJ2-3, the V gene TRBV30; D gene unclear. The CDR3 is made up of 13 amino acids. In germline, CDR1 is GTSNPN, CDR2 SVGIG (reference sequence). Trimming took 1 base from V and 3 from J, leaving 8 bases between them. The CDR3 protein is CAWSGGRTDTQYL. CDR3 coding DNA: TGTGCCTGGAGTGGGGGAAGGACAGATACGCAGTATCTT.

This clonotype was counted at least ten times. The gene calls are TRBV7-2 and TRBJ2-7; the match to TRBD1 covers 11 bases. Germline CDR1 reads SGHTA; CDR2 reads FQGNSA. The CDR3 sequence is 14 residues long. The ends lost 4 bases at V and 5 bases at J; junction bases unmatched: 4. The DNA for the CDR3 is TGTGCCAGCAGCTGGGGACAGGGGGTCAACGAGCAGTACTTC. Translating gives CASSWGQGVNEQYF.

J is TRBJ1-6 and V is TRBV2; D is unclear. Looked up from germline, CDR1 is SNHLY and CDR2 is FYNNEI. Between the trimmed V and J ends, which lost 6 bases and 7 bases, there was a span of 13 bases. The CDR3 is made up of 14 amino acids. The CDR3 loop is CASRPGAVNSPLHF. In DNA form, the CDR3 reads TGTGCCAGCAGACCTGGTGCTGTCAATTCACCCCTCCACTTT.

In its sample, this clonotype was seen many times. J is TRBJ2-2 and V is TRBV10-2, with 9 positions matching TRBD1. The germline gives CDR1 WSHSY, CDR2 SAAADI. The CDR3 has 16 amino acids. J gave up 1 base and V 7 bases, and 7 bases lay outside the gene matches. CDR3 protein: CASTMTGGGNTGELFF. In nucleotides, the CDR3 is TGCGCCAGCACTATGACAGGGGGAGGGAACACCGGGGAGCTGTTTTTT.

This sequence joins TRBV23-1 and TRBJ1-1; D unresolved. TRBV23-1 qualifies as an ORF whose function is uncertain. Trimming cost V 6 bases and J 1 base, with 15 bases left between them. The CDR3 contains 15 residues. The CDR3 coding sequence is TGCGCCAGCAGATACCCCCGGGCCAAGAACACTGAAGCTTTCTTT. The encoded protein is CASRYPRAKNTEAFF.

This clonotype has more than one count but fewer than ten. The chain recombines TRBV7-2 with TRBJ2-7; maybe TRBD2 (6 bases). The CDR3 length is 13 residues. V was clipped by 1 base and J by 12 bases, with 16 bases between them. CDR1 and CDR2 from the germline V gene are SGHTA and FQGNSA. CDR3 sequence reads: CASSLGVQGGPYF. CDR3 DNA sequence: TGTGCCAGCAGCTTAGGTGTGCAGGGAGGTCCGTACTTC.

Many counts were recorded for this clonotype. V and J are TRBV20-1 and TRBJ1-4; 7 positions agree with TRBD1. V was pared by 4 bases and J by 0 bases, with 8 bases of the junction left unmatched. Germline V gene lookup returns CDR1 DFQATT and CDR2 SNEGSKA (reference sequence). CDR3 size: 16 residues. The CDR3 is CSANIPTGSTNEKLFF. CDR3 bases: TGCAGTGCTAATATTCCGACAGGGTCAACTAATGAAAAACTGTTTTTT.

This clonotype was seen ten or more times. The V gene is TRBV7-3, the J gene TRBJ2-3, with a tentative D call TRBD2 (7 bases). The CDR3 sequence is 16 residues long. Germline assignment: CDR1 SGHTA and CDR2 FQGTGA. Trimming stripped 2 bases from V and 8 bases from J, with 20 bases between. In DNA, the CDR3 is TGTGCCAGCAGCTTATATGCGAGCGGGGCCAGGGGTACGCAGTATTTT. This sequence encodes CASSLYASGARGTQYF.

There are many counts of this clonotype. CDR3 sequence: CASSPYVAGASYNEQFF. The CDR3 DNA follows: TGTGCCAGCAGCCCGTACGTAGCGGGAGCCTCATACAATGAGCAGTTCTTC. The chain is built from TRBV7-8 and TRBJ2-1; TRBD2 matches at 9 bases. V was pared by 5 bases and J by 4 bases, with 12 bases of the junction left unmatched. From germline, CDR1 is SGHVS and CDR2 FQNEAQ. There are 17 residues in the CDR3.

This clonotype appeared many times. The CDR3 is CASSFSRGRDTEAFF. Written as DNA, the CDR3 is TGTGCCAGCAGCTTTTCGCGCGGCAGAGACACTGAAGCTTTCTTT. V is TRBV7-2 and J is TRBJ1-1; D gene ambiguous. The length of the CDR3 is 15 residues. V lost 3 bases and J lost 3, with 14 bases in between. Germline-derived CDR1 and CDR2 are SGHTA and FQGNSA.